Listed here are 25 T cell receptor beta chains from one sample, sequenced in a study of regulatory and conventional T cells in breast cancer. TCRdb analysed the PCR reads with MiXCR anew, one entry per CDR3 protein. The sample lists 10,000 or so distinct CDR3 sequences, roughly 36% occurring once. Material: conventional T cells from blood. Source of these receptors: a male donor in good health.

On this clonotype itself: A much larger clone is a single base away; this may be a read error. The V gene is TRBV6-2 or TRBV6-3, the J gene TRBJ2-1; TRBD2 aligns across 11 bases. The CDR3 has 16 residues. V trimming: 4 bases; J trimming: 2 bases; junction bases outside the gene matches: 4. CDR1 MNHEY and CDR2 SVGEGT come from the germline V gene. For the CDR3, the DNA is TGTGCCAGCAGTTCCCCGACTAGCGGGGCCTACAATGAGCAGTTCTTC. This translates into CASSSPTSGAYNEQFF.

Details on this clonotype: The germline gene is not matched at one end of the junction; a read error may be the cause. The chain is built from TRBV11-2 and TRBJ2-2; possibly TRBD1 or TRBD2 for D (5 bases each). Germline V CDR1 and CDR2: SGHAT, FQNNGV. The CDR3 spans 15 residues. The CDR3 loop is CASSRQPSSAGELLF. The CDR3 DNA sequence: TGTGCCAGCAGCCGACAGCCGTCCTCTGCCGGGGAGCTGCTTTTT.

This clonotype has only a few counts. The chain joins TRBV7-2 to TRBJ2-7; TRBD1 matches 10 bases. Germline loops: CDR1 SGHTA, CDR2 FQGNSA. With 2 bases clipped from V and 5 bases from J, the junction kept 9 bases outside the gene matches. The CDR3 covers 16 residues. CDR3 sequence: CASSLNSRTGGNEQYF. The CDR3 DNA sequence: TGTGCCAGCAGCTTAAATTCCCGGACAGGGGGAAACGAGCAGTACTTC. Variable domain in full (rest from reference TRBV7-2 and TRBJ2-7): GAGVSQSPSNKVTEKGKDVELRCDPISGHTALYWYRQSLGQGLEFLIYFQGNSAPDKSGLPSDRFSAERTGGSVSTLTIQRTQQEDSAVYLCASSLNSRTGGNEQYFGPGTRLTVT.

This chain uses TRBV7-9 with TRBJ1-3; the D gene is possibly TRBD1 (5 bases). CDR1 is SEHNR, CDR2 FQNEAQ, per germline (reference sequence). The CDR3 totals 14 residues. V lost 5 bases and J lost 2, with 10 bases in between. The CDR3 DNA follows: TGTGCCAGCAGCCCCAAGGGGACTGGAAACACCATATATTTT. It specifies CASSPKGTGNTIYF.

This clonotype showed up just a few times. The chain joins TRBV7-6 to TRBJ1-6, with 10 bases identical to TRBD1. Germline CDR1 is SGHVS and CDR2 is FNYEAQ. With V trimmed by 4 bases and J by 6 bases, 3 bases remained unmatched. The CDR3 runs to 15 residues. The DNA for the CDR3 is TGTGCCAGCAGCTCCGGGACAGGGGCTAATTCACCCCTCCACTTT. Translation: CASSSGTGANSPLHF.

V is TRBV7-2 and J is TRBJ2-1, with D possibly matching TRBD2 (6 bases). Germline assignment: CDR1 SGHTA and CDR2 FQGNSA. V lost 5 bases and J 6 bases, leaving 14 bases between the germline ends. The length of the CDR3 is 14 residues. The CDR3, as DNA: TGTGCCAGCAGCGTACACGGGACTCCCAATGAGCAGTTCTTC. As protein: CASSVHGTPNEQFF.

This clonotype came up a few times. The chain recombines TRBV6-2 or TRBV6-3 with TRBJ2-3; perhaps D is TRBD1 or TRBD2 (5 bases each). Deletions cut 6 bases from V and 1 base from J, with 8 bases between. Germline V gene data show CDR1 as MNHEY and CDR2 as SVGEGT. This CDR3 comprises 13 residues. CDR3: CASSRGRTDTQYF. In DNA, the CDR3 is TGTGCCAGCAGCCGGGGACGCACAGATACGCAGTATTTT.

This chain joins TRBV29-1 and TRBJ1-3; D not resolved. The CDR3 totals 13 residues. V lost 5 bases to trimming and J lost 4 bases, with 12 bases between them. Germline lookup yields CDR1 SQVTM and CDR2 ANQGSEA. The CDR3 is CSVSGVFGNTIYF. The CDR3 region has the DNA TGCAGCGTTTCGGGAGTTTTCGGAAACACCATATATTTT.

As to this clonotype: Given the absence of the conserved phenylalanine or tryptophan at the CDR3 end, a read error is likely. Here the CDR3 reads CASSGGVGTQYL. In DNA, the CDR3 is TGTGCCAGCAGCGGAGGAGTGGGTACGCAGTATCTT. The genes are TRBV28 and TRBJ2-3; the D gene is possibly TRBD2 (5 bases). The CDR3 is 12 residues long. V shed 6 bases and J shed 8 bases, with 12 bases lying between them. Germline values: CDR1 MDHEN, CDR2 SYDVKM.

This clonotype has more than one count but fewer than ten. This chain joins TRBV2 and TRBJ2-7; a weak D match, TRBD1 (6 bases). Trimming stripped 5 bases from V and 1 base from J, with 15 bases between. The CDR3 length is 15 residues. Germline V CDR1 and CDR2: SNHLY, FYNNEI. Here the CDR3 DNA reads TGTGCCAGCAGTACCCGGGAAGGGGGATCCTACGAGCAGTACTTC. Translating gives CASSTREGGSYEQYF.

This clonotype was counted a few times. The CDR3 region is CASSPSVSQGSYEQYF. CDR3 sequence (DNA): TGTGCCAGCAGCCCCAGTGTCTCGCAAGGTTCCTACGAGCAGTACTTC. J is TRBJ2-7 and V is TRBV7-2; D unresolved. The V and J ends lost 5 bases and 1 base respectively, with 18 bases between them. This CDR3 contains 16 residues. CDR1 and CDR2 from the germline V gene are SGHTA and FQGNSA.

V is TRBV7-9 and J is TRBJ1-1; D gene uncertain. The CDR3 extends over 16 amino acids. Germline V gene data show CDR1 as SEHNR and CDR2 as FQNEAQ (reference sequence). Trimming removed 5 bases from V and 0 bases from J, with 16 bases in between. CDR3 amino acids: CASSPETVLMNTEAFF. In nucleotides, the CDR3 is TGTGCCAGCAGCCCCGAGACCGTTCTGATGAACACTGAAGCTTTCTTT.

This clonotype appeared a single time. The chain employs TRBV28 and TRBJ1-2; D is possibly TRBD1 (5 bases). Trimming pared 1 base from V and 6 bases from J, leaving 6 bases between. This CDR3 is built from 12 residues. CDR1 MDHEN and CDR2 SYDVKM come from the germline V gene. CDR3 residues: CASSLLGDGYTF. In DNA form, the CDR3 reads TGTGCCAGCAGTTTATTAGGGGATGGCTACACCTTC.

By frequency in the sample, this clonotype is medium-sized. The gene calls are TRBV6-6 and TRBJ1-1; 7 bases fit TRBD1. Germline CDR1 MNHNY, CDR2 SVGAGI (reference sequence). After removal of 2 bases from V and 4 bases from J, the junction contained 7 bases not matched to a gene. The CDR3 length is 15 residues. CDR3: CASSYRRQGLTEAFF. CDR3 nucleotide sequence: TGTGCCAGCAGTTACCGAAGACAGGGACTCACTGAAGCTTTCTTT.

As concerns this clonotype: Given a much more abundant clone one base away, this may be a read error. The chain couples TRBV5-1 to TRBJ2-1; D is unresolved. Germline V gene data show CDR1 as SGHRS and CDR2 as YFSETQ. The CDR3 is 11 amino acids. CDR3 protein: CASSLNNGQFF. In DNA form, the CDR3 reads TGCGCCAGCAGCTTAAACAATGGGCAGTTCTTC.

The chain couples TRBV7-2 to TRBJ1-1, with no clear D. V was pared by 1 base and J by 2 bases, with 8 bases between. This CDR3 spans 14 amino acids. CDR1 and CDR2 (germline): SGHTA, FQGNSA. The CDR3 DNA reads TGTGCCAGCAGCTTAGTATTCCTCAACACTGAAGCTTTCTTT. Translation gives CASSLVFLNTEAFF.

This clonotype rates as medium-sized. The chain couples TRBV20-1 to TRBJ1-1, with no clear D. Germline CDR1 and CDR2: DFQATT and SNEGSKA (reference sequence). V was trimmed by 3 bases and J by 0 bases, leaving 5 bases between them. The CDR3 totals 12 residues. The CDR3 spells CSARVMNTEAFF. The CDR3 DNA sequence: TGCAGTGCTAGGGTTATGAACACTGAAGCTTTCTTT.

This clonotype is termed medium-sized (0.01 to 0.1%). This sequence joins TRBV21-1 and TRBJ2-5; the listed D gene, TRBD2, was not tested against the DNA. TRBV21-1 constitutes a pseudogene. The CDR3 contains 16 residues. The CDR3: CASQLSGAAHQETQYF. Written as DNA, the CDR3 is TGTGCCAGCCAGCTTAGCGGCGCGGCCCACCAAGAGACCCAGTACTTC.

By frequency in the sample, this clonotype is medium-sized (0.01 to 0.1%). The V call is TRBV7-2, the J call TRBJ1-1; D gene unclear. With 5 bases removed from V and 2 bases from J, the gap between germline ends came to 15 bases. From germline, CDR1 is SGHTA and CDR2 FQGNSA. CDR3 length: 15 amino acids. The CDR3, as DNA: TGTGCCAGCAGCATTCTAAGGCGGGGAAACACTGAAGCTTTCTTT. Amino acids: CASSILRRGNTEAFF. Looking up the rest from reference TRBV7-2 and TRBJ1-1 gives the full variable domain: GAGVSQSPSNKVTEKGKDVELRCDPISGHTALYWYRQSLGQGLEFLIYFQGNSAPDKSGLPSDRFSAERTGGSVSTLTIQRTQQEDSAVYLCASSILRRGNTEAFFGQGTRLTVV.

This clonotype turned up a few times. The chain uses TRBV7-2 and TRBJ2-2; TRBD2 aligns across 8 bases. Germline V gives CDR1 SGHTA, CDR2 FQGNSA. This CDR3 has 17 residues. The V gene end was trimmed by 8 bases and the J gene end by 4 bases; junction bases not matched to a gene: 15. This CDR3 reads CASLLGRGARSTGELFF. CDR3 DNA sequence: TGTGCCAGCCTCCTGGGGCGGGGGGCTAGGAGCACCGGGGAGCTGTTTTTT.

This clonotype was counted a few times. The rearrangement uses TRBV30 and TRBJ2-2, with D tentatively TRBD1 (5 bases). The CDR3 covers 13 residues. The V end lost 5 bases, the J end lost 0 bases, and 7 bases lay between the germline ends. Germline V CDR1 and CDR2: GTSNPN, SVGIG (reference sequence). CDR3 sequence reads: CAWDRTNTGELFF. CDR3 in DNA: TGTGCCTGGGACAGAACGAACACCGGGGAGCTGTTTTTT.

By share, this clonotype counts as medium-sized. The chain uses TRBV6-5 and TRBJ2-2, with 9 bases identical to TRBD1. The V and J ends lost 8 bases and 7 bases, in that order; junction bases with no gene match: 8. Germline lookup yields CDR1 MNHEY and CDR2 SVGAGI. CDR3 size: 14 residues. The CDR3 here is CASSRDRVGGELFF. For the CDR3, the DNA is TGTGCCAGCTCCCGGGACAGGGTTGGCGGGGAGCTGTTTTTT.

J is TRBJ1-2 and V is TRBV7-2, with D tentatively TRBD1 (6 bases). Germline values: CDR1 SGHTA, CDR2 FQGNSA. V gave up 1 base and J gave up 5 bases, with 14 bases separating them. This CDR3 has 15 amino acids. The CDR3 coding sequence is TGTGCCAGCAGCTTAGGAGCTGGGGGGCAGTATGGCTACACCTTC. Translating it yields CASSLGAGGQYGYTF.

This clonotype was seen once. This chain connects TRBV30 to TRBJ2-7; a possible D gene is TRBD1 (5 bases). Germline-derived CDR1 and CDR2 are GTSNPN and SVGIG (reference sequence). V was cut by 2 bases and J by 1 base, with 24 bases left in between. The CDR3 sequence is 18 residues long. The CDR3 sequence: CAWSLTDLGLRSSYEQYF. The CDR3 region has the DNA TGTGCCTGGAGTCTGACAGATCTAGGCCTCCGAAGTTCCTACGAGCAGTACTTC.

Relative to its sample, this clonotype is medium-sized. CDR3 residues: CAIRPGQGDTEAFF. The CDR3 DNA sequence: TGTGCCATCAGACCCGGACAGGGTGACACTGAAGCTTTCTTT. The chain employs TRBV10-3 and TRBJ1-1; 8 positions agree with TRBD1. V lost 6 bases, J lost 3 bases, and 6 bases stayed unmatched. There are 14 residues in the CDR3. Looked up from germline, CDR1 is ENHRY and CDR2 is SYGVKD.